A selection of T cell receptor beta chains follows, all from one sample in a study of T cells in Graves' hyperthyroidism and ophthalmopathy. TCRdb used MiXCR to reprocess the multiplex PCR reads, holding one entry per CDR3 protein. The table includes approximately 570,000 distinct CDR3 sequences, 15% to 20% detected once. The material sequenced was blood. These receptors originate from a man aged 40-49 years with Graves' ophthalmopathy. The CDR3 runs from the conserved cysteine through the conserved F or W. The D gene is left open where the match is weak. Clone size is not always given. Where it is, it says once, few, many or a class for expanded clones.

d_gene: TRBD1
v_gene: TRBV30
abundance: many
j_gene: TRBJ1-1
CDR3aa: CAWGQENTEAFF
CDR3nt: TGTGCCTGGGGACAGGAGAACACTGAAGCTTTCTTT

d_gene: NA
v_gene: TRBV7-3
abundance: many
j_gene: TRBJ2-2
CDR3aa: CASSSVGPNTGELFF
CDR3nt: TGTGCCAGCAGCTCGGTGGGCCCGAACACCGGGGAGCTGTTTTTT

d_gene: NA
v_gene: TRBV4-3
abundance: NA
j_gene: TRBJ1-1
CDR3aa: CASSPVRNTEAFF
CDR3nt: TGCGCCAGCAGCCCGGTCCGGAACACTGAAGCTTTCTTT

d_gene: TRBD1
v_gene: TRBV3-1
abundance: NA
j_gene: TRBJ1-2
CDR3aa: CASSLGQGPGYGYTF
CDR3nt: TGTGCCAGCAGCCTCGGACAGGGCCCAGGGTATGGCTACACCTTC

d_gene: NA
v_gene: TRBV6-1
abundance: NA
j_gene: TRBJ2-4
CDR3aa: CASSEPGATIQYF
CDR3nt: TGTGCCAGCAGTGAGCCGGGAGCAACCATTCAGTACTTC

d_gene: NA
v_gene: TRBV6-1
abundance: NA
j_gene: TRBJ1-1
CDR3aa: CASTPDSAHTEAFF
CDR3nt: TGTGCCAGCACCCCGGACAGCGCTCACACTGAAGCTTTCTTT

d_gene: NA
v_gene: TRBV6-5
abundance: many
j_gene: TRBJ2-7
CDR3aa: CASSYSSRSSYEQYF
CDR3nt: TGTGCCAGCAGTTACTCGTCCAGGAGCTCCTACGAGCAGTACTTC

d_gene: TRBD1
v_gene: TRBV7-9
abundance: NA
j_gene: TRBJ1-2
CDR3aa: CASGSIDDRGFYYGYTF
CDR3nt: TGTGCCAGCGGAAGTATCGATGACAGGGGGTTTTACTATGGCTACACCTTC

d_gene: TRBD2
v_gene: TRBV7-2
abundance: NA
j_gene: TRBJ2-3
CDR3aa: CASSLASSGVGPDTQYF
CDR3nt: TGTGCCAGCAGCTTAGCGTCTAGCGGGGTGGGCCCAGATACGCAGTATTTT

d_gene: TRBD2
v_gene: TRBV12-3/TRBV12-4
abundance: few
j_gene: TRBJ2-1
CDR3aa: CATQKRASGLFSYNEQFF
CDR3nt: TGTGCCACCCAAAAAAGGGCTAGCGGACTTTTTTCCTACAATGAGCAGTTCTTC

d_gene: NA
v_gene: TRBV30
abundance: many
j_gene: TRBJ2-3
CDR3aa: CAWSIREDTQYF
CDR3nt: TGTGCCTGGAGTATCAGGGAGGATACGCAGTATTTT

d_gene: NA
v_gene: TRBV3-1
abundance: NA
j_gene: TRBJ2-1
CDR3aa: CASSQAGENRNEQFF
CDR3nt: TGTGCCAGCAGCCAAGCGGGGGAAAATCGCAATGAGCAGTTCTTC

d_gene: NA
v_gene: TRBV5-1
abundance: NA
j_gene: TRBJ1-2
CDR3aa: CASSLEQGYNYGYTF
CDR3nt: TGCGCCAGCAGCTTAGAGCAGGGCTATAACTATGGCTACACCTTC

d_gene: NA
v_gene: TRBV7-2
abundance: many
j_gene: TRBJ2-1
CDR3aa: CASSFGGAGNNEQFF
CDR3nt: TGTGCCAGCAGCTTTGGGGGGGCGGGGAACAATGAGCAGTTCTTC

d_gene: NA
v_gene: TRBV5-6
abundance: NA
j_gene: TRBJ2-5
CDR3aa: CASSFSGVRETQYF
CDR3nt: TGTGCCAGCAGCTTCTCGGGGGTCCGAGAGACCCAGTACTTC

d_gene: NA
v_gene: TRBV20-1
abundance: NA
j_gene: TRBJ1-1
CDR3aa: CSARHSYTEAFF
CDR3nt: TGCAGTGCTAGACACAGCTACACTGAAGCTTTCTTT

d_gene: TRBD1
v_gene: TRBV2
abundance: many
j_gene: TRBJ1-2
CDR3aa: CASGQGNYGYTF
CDR3nt: TGTGCCAGCGGACAGGGAAACTATGGCTACACCTTC

d_gene: TRBD1
v_gene: TRBV9
abundance: few
j_gene: TRBJ2-1
CDR3aa: CASSGTSGGRRLNEQFF
CDR3nt: TGTGCCAGCAGCGGAACATCAGGGGGCCGCCGCCTAAATGAGCAGTTCTTC

d_gene: NA
v_gene: TRBV11-2
abundance: many
j_gene: TRBJ2-2
CDR3aa: CASSLALYTGELFF
CDR3nt: TGTGCCAGCAGCTTAGCGCTATACACCGGGGAGCTGTTTTTT

d_gene: TRBD1
v_gene: TRBV3-1
abundance: many
j_gene: TRBJ1-5
CDR3aa: CASSRSTGEGNQPQHF
CDR3nt: TGTGCCAGCAGCCGCTCGACAGGGGAAGGCAATCAGCCCCAGCATTTT

d_gene: TRBD1
v_gene: TRBV20-1
abundance: few
j_gene: TRBJ1-1
CDR3aa: CSATGQGVTEAFF
CDR3nt: TGCAGTGCTACAGGACAGGGTGTCACTGAAGCTTTCTTT

d_gene: TRBD1
v_gene: TRBV11-2
abundance: many
j_gene: TRBJ2-2
CDR3aa: CASSLRQGLSGELFF
CDR3nt: TGTGCCAGCAGCCTCCGACAGGGATTGAGCGGGGAGCTGTTTTTT

d_gene: NA
v_gene: TRBV29-1
abundance: NA
j_gene: TRBJ2-3
CDR3aa: CSVEKSTDTQYF
CDR3nt: TGCAGCGTCGAGAAAAGCACAGATACGCAGTATTTT

d_gene: NA
v_gene: TRBV5-5
abundance: NA
j_gene: TRBJ2-2
CDR3aa: CASSLWEASGTGELFF
CDR3nt: TGTGCCAGCAGCTTATGGGAGGCCTCGGGCACCGGGGAGCTGTTTTTT

d_gene: NA
v_gene: TRBV12-3/TRBV12-4
abundance: few
j_gene: TRBJ1-2
CDR3aa: CATAPEGGYTF
CDR3nt: TGTGCCACCGCCCCGGAGGGTGGCTACACCTTC

d_gene: NA
v_gene: TRBV20-1
abundance: few
j_gene: TRBJ1-6
CDR3aa: CSARDRNRVPNSPLHF
CDR3nt: TGCAGTGCTAGAGATCGGAACAGGGTTCCAAATTCACCCCTCCACTTT

d_gene: TRBD1
v_gene: TRBV30
abundance: many
j_gene: TRBJ1-3
CDR3aa: CAWSVPGTVFGNTIYF
CDR3nt: TGTGCCTGGAGTGTACCAGGGACAGTCTTTGGAAACACCATATATTTT

d_gene: NA
v_gene: TRBV5-1
abundance: many
j_gene: TRBJ2-1
CDR3aa: CASSLAQRGEQFF
CDR3nt: TGCGCCAGCAGCTTGGCCCAGAGAGGTGAGCAGTTCTTC

d_gene: NA
v_gene: TRBV9
abundance: NA
j_gene: TRBJ1-2
CDR3aa: CASSSGGAGGSHNYGYTF
CDR3nt: TGTGCCAGCAGCAGTGGGGGCGCTGGCGGCTCCCATAACTATGGCTACACCTTC

d_gene: NA
v_gene: TRBV12-3/TRBV12-4
abundance: NA
j_gene: TRBJ2-2
CDR3aa: CASSLFLEWELGGELFF
CDR3nt: TGTGCCAGCAGTTTATTTCTGGAGTGGGAGTTAGGCGGGGAGCTGTTTTTT

d_gene: NA
v_gene: TRBV25-1
abundance: NA
j_gene: TRBJ1-3
CDR3aa: CASSQTGLGNTIYF
CDR3nt: TGTGCCAGCAGTCAAACAGGGTTGGGAAACACCATATATTTT

d_gene: NA
v_gene: TRBV12-3/TRBV12-4
abundance: NA
j_gene: TRBJ1-6
CDR3aa: CASRPGGSPLHF
CDR3nt: TGTGCCAGCAGGCCTGGAGGTTCACCCCTCCACTTT

d_gene: TRBD2
v_gene: TRBV2
abundance: many
j_gene: TRBJ2-3
CDR3aa: CAFPGLALDTQYF
CDR3nt: TGTGCCTTTCCGGGACTAGCTCTGGATACGCAGTATTTT

d_gene: NA
v_gene: TRBV18
abundance: NA
j_gene: TRBJ1-1
CDR3aa: CASPDRRSNSTEAFF
CDR3nt: TGTGCCAGCCCAGACAGAAGATCGAACTCCACTGAAGCTTTCTTT

d_gene: NA
v_gene: TRBV7-2
abundance: many
j_gene: TRBJ2-7
CDR3aa: CASSARSGSYEQYF
CDR3nt: TGTGCCAGCAGCGCACGCAGCGGCTCCTACGAGCAGTACTTC

d_gene: NA
v_gene: TRBV29-1
abundance: few
j_gene: TRBJ2-7
CDR3aa: CSVDVQGSYEQYF
CDR3nt: TGCAGCGTTGATGTTCAGGGGAGCTACGAGCAGTACTTC

d_gene: NA
v_gene: TRBV5-1
abundance: NA
j_gene: TRBJ1-5
CDR3aa: CASSPTGVGTQPQHF
CDR3nt: TGCGCCAGCAGCCCGACTGGGGTAGGAACTCAGCCCCAGCATTTT

d_gene: TRBD1
v_gene: TRBV2
abundance: NA
j_gene: TRBJ1-2
CDR3aa: CASRTGEEYGYTF
CDR3nt: TGTGCCAGCAGGACAGGGGAAGAGTATGGCTACACCTTC

d_gene: TRBD1
v_gene: TRBV7-9
abundance: NA
j_gene: TRBJ1-1
CDR3aa: CASSSRSRDRGHHTEAFF
CDR3nt: TGTGCCAGCAGCTCTAGGTCTCGGGACAGGGGACACCACACTGAAGCTTTCTTT

d_gene: TRBD2
v_gene: TRBV20-1
abundance: NA
j_gene: TRBJ2-7
CDR3aa: CSARVLAGVRMEQYF
CDR3nt: TGCAGTGCTAGAGTCCTAGCGGGGGTCCGAATGGAGCAGTACTTC